Sequencing of this TCR beta chain was carried out in a study of blood T cell repertoires in COVID-19. Study-level background: Donors in the United States, Italy and Spain gave samples during acute or convalescent COVID-19.

Germline CDR1 LNHNV, CDR2 YYDKDF (reference sequence). There are 13 residues in the CDR3. V lost 9 bases, J lost 0 bases, and 8 bases lay in between. Authors' processing steps: Reference gene primer amplification yielded estimated nucleated cell counts. Assay used: immunoSEQ multiplex PCR; TCRdb lists only in-frame clones, some missing. D and trimming were read from the DNA, whereas the V and J calls and clone size are those reported in that table. Here the sample spans hundreds of thousands of clones, roughly 80% being singletons. The TCR originated in a woman aged 80 or over with active or convalescent COVID-19. Sequenced input: peripheral blood. J is TRBJ1-4 and V is TRBV15; D is unclear. The CDR3 nucleotides are TGTGCCACACCAGGTCCAACTAATGAAAAACTGTTTTTT. This codes for CATPGPTNEKLFF.